This T cell receptor (beta chain) was recovered during a study of response to subunit inactivated influenza vaccine. Findings and limits, study-wide: Every seasonal influenza vaccination brings in few new T cells, the authors suggested.

Germline V CDR1 and CDR2: SQVTM, ANQGSEA. CDR3 length: 16 residues. The V gene end was trimmed by 3 bases and the J gene end by 1 base; junction bases not matched to a gene: 6. Of note for this clonotype: The antigen remains unidentified.

A single record per CDR3 protein comes from TCRdb applying MiXCR to the RT-PCR reads. The table has over 750,000 distinct CDR3 sequences, over 20% seen once. The specimen was PBMCs from blood, collected roughly 5 days after vaccination. The sequence was collected from a middle-aged man who received an inactivated influenza vaccine. The chain joins TRBV29-1 to TRBJ2-1, with 10 bases fitting TRBD2. CDR3 in amino acids: CSVEGLAISSYNEQFF. CDR3 coding DNA: TGCAGCGTTGAGGGACTAGCGATCTCATCCTACAATGAGCAGTTCTTC.